A single sample is the source of the 5 T cell receptor beta chains below, sequenced in a study of T cell repertoires in cytomegalovirus infection. TCRdb re-called the reads through MiXCR, storing one row per CDR3 protein. The sample has more than 650,000 distinct CDR3 sequences, roughly 35% seen once; the top ten hold 2.8%. The sequenced sample was PBMCs. All receptors come from a human donor in good health (CMV status not recorded). Some clones in this sample may be carry-over from other donors' samples.

Worth noting for this clonotype: Compared with germline, one end of the junction differs, possibly owing to a read error. V and J are TRBV12-3 or TRBV12-4 and TRBJ1-2; no clear D. This CDR3 is built from 14 residues. The CDR3 nucleotides are TGTGCCAGCAGGGTTACGATAGCTAACTATGACTACACCTTC. It codes for CASRVTIANYDYTF.

The chain joins TRBV9 to TRBJ2-5; D remains ambiguous. The CDR3 length is 12 residues. Deletions cut 3 bases from V and 9 bases from J, with 12 bases between. The germline gives CDR1 SGDLS, CDR2 YYNGEE. The CDR3 protein is CASSADSTAQYF. The CDR3 DNA reads TGTGCCAGCAGCGCCGACTCTACGGCCCAGTACTTC. The full variable domain, in which reference TRBV9 and TRBJ2-5 provide the parts outside the CDR3, is DSGVTQTPKHLITATGQRVTLRCSPRSGDLSVYWYQQSLDQGLQFLIQYYNGEERAKGNILERFSAQQFPDLHSELNLSSLELGDSALYFCASSADSTAQYFGPGTRLLVL.

This clonotype was seen only a few times. The V gene is TRBV7-6, the J gene TRBJ2-1; no firm D call. Per the germline V gene, CDR1 is SGHVS and CDR2 is FNYEAQ. Trimming pared 0 bases from V and 8 bases from J, leaving 14 bases between. The CDR3 covers 15 residues. DNA of the CDR3: TGTGCCAGCAGCTTAGCTAGTGTGGAGAAGCATGAGCAGTTCTTC. Its translation is CASSLASVEKHEQFF.

The chain is built from TRBV11-2 and TRBJ2-3, with D possibly TRBD1 on 6 matching bases. The germline CDR1 and CDR2 sequences are SGHAT and FQNNGV. Between the trimmed V and J ends, which lost 5 bases and 4 bases, there was a span of 16 bases. The CDR3 runs to 15 residues. The CDR3 DNA sequence: TGTGCCAGCAGCGTTGAGGGCAGGGGAGCAGATACGCAGTATTTT. Encoded protein: CASSVEGRGADTQYF. Supplemented by reference TRBV11-2 and TRBJ2-3, the full variable domain reads EAGVAQSPRYKIIEKRQSVAFWCNPISGHATLYWYQQILGQGPKLLIQFQNNGVVDDSQLPKDRFSAERLKGVDSTLKIQPAKLEDSAVYLCASSVEGRGADTQYFGPGTRLTVL.

This clonotype was seen a few times. The chain links TRBV27 to TRBJ1-5; D may be TRBD1 (6 bases). CDR1 is MNHEY and CDR2 is SMNVEV in the germline V gene (reference sequence). This CDR3 has 14 amino acids. Trimming took 5 bases from V and 7 from J, leaving 15 bases between them. The CDR3 loop reads CASSTYRDFQPQHF. For the CDR3, the DNA is TGTGCCAGCAGTACCTACAGGGATTTCCAGCCCCAGCATTTT.